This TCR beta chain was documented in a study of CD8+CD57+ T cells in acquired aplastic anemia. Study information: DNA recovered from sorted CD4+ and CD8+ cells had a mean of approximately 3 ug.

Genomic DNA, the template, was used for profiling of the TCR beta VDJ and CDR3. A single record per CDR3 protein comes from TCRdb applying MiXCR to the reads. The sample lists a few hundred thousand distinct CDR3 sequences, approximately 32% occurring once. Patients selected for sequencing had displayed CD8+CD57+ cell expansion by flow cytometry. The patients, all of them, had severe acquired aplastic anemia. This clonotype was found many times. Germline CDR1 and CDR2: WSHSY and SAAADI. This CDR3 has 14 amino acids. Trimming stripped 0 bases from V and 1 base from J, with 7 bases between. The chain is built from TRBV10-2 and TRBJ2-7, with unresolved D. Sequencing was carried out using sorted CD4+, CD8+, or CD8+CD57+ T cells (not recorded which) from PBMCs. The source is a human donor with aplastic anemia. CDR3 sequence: CASSESRYSYEQYF. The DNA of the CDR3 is TGCGCCAGCAGTGAGTCTAGGTATTCCTACGAGCAGTACTTC.